The 3 T cell receptor beta chains in this list originate from one sample, sequenced in a study of metastatic and nonmetastatic thyroid tumors. TCRdb redid the clone calls on the PCR reads using MiXCR. The data show 100,000 or so clones, with about 15% seen just once and just over 3.5% held by the top ten. Each patient went into thyroid surgery without having received any treatment. Source material: blood. The receptors come from a female donor with papillary thyroid cancer or a benign thyroid nodule (not recorded which). Some clones in this sample may be carry-over from other donors' samples.

This clone occurred many times. The V gene is TRBV5-6, the J gene TRBJ2-7, with TRBD1 matching over 9 bases. The CDR3 loop spans 17 amino acids. From germline, CDR1 is SGHDT and CDR2 YYEEEE. The V segment lost 4 bases and the J segment 1 base; nucleotides outside the gene matches: 12. CDR3 in DNA: TGTGCCAGCAGCCCCGGGACAGGGCCACCTCTTTCCTACGAGCAGTACTTC. Translated, it gives CASSPGTGPPLSYEQYF.

This clone was observed at least ten times. The chain joins TRBV6-1 to TRBJ1-2; TRBD1 is a possible D gene (6 bases). Germline CDR1 and CDR2: MNHNS and SASEGT. V gave up 7 bases and J gave up 3 bases, with 15 bases separating them. This CDR3 region has 14 residues. This CDR3 is CASNTRGLDYGYTF. For the CDR3, the DNA is TGTGCCAGCAACACCAGGGGATTGGACTATGGCTACACCTTC.

This clone was detected many times. The V gene is TRBV19, the J gene TRBJ2-4; D may be TRBD2 (6 bases). This CDR3 contains 14 residues. V was clipped by 6 bases and J by 3 bases, with 12 bases between them. Germline loops: CDR1 LNHDA, CDR2 SQIVND (reference sequence). In DNA form, the CDR3 reads TGTGCCAGTAGGGGGGGTTCGGGCAAAAACATTCAGTACTTC. This codes for CASRGGSGKNIQYF.